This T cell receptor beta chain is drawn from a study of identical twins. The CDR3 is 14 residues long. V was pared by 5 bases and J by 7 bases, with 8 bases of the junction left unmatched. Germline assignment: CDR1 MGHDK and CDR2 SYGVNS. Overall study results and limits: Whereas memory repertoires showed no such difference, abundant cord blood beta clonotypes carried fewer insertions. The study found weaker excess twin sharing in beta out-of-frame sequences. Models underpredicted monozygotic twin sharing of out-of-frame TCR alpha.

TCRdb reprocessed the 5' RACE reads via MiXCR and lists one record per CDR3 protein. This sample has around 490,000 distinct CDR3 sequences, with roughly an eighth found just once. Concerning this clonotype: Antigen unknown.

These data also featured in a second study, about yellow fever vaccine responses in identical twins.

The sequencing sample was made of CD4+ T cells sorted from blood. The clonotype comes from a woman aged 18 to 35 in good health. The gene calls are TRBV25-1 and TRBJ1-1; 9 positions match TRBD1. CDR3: CASSMDRGMNEAFF. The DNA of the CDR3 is TGTGCCAGCAGTATGGACAGGGGTATGAATGAAGCTTTCTTT. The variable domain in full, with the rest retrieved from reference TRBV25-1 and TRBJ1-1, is EADIYQTPRYLVIGTGKKITLECSQTMGHDKMYWYQQDPGMELHLIHYSYGVNSTEKGDLSSESTVSRIRTEHFPLTLESARPSHTSQYLCASSMDRGMNEAFFGQGTRLTVV.